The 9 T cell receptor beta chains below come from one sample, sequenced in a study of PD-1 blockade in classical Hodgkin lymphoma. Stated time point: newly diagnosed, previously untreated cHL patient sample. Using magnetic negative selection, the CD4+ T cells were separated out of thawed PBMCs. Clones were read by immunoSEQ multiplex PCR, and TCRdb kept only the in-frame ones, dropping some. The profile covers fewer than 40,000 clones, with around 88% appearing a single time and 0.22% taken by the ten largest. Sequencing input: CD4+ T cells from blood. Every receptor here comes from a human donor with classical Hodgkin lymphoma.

CDR3 region: CASRRDRVDSYEQYF. The CDR3 bases are TGTGCCAGCAGACGCGACAGGGTCGACTCCTACGAGCAGTACTTC. The rearrangement links TRBV6-5 to TRBJ2-7; TRBD1 matches at 7 bases. Per the germline V gene, CDR1 is MNHEY and CDR2 is SVGAGI. V shed 6 bases, J shed 0 bases, and the junction held 8 bases outside the gene matches. The CDR3 spans 15 residues.

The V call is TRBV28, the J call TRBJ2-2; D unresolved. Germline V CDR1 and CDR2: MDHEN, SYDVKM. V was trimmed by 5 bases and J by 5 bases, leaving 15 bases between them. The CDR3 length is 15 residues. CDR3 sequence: CASSPAGSGTGELFF. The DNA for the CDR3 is TGTGCCAGCAGTCCAGCCGGGTCCGGGACCGGGGAGCTGTTTTTT.

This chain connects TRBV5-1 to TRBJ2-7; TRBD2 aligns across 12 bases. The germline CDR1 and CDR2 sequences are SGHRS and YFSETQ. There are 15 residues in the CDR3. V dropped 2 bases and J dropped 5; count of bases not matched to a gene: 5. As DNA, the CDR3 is TGCGCCAGCAGCTTTCTAGCGGGAGGGAGGAACGAGCAGTACTTC. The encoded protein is CASSFLAGGRNEQYF.

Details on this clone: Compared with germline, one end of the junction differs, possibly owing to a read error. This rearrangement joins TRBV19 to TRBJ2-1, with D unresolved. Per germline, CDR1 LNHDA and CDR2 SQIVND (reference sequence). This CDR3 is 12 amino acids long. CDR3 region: CASSRRYNEQFF. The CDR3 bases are TGTGCCAGCAGTAGACGGTACAATGAGCAGTTCTTC.

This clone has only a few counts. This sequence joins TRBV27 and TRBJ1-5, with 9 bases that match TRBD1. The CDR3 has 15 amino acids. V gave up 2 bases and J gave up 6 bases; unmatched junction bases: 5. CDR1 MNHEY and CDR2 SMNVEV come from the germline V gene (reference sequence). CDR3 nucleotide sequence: TGTGCCAGCAGTTTAGGCCCGGGACAGGGTCAGCCCCAGCATTTT. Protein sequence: CASSLGPGQGQPQHF.

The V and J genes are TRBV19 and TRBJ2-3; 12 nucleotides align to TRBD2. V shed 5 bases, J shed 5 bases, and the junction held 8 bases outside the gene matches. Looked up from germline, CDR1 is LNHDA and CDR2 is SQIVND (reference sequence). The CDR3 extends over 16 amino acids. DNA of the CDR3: TGTGCCAGTAGTCTTCCTAGCGGGGGGGCCGTAGATACGCAGTATTTT. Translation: CASSLPSGGAVDTQYF.

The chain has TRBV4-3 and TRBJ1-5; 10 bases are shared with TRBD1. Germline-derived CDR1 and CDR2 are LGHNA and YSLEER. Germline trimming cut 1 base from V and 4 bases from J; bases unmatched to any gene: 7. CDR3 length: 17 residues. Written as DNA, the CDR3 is TGCGCCAGCAGCCAAGCAACCGGGACAGGGGTGAATCAGCCCCAGCATTTT. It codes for CASSQATGTGVNQPQHF.

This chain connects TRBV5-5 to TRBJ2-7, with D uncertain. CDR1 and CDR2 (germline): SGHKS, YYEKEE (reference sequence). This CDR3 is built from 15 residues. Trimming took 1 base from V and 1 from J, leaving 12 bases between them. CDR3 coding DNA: TGTGCCAGCAGCTTGTTGGTCGCCGGGTCCTACGAGCAGTACTTC. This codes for CASSLLVAGSYEQYF.

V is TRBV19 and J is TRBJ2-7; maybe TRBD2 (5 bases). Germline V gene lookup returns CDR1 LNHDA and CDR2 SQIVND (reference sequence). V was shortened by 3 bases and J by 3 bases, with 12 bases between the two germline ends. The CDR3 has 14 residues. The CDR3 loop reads CASSILGINYEQYF. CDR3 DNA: TGTGCCAGTAGTATTCTCGGGATAAACTACGAGCAGTACTTC. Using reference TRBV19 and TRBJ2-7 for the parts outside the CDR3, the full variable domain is DGGITQSPKYLFRKEGQNVTLSCEQNLNHDAMYWYRQDPGQGLRLIYYSQIVNDFQKGDIAEGYSVSREKKESFPLTVTSAQKNPTAFYLCASSILGINYEQYFGPGTRLTVT.